This T cell receptor (beta chain) was obtained from a study of monozygotic twins with inflammatory bowel disease. Two rounds of nested PCR, of roughly 17 and 9 cycles, were run on TCRalpha and TCRbeta cDNA. TCRdb reprocessed the 5' RACE reads and reports one entry per CDR3 protein, with no DNA. The sample totals 150,000 to 200,000 distinct CDR3 sequences. Study-level results: Healthy twins showed more clonotype sharing with others than IBD patients, especially patients with disease activity. No single strong signal or clonotype associated with IBD was supported.

Germline CDR1 is SGHVS and CDR2 is FNYEAQ. CDR3 length: 13 residues. As regards this clonotype: What it binds is not known.

Sequenced: blood. The chain employs TRBV7-6 and TRBJ2-5. The receptor's source is a human donor with ulcerative colitis or Crohn's disease, or a healthy co-twin of an affected twin (not recorded which). The CDR3 here is CASSHRNGETQYF.